The 9 T cell receptor beta chains below come from one sample, sequenced in a study of blood T cell repertoires in COVID-19. Assay: immunoSEQ multiplex PCR; the TCRdb copy retains only in-frame clones and omits some. In the table there are around 150,000 clones, roughly 81% of which are singletons. The sequencing sample was made of PBMCs or T cells enriched from blood (not recorded which). These receptors came from a woman between 50 and 59 years old with acute COVID-19.

This sequence joins TRBV11-2 and TRBJ1-2; D might be TRBD1 (6 bases). Trimming pared 5 bases from V and 8 bases from J, leaving 18 bases between. The germline V gene encodes CDR1 SGHAT and CDR2 FQNNGV. There are 14 residues in the CDR3. CDR3 sequence reads: CASSRDRTKGGYTF. CDR3 sequence (DNA): TGTGCCAGCAGCCGAGACAGGACGAAGGGGGGCTACACCTTC.

This chain uses TRBV11-2 with TRBJ2-2, with a tentative D call TRBD2 (5 bases). Germline V lookup: CDR1 SGHAT, CDR2 FQNNGV. The CDR3 length is 14 residues. The ends were cut back, 5 bases at V and 4 bases at J, with 11 bases in the middle. The CDR3 region has the DNA TGTGCCAGCAGCCGTGCGGGTGCCACCGGGGAGCTGTTTTTT. Translating it yields CASSRAGATGELFF.

The V and J genes are TRBV6-5 and TRBJ2-1, with D perhaps matching TRBD2 (6 bases). This CDR3 comprises 14 residues. Germline values: CDR1 MNHEY, CDR2 SVGAGI. V gave up 10 bases and J gave up 7 bases, with 20 bases separating them. CDR3 sequence: CATLERGMGNEQFF. CDR3 DNA: TGTGCCACCCTGGAACGGGGGATGGGGAATGAGCAGTTCTTC.

In its sample, this clone was seen once. This rearrangement joins TRBV24-1 to TRBJ2-1, with 8 nucleotides matching TRBD2. Germline V CDR1 and CDR2: KGHDR, SFDVKD. This CDR3 has 13 residues. Unmatched junction bases numbered 11, after V lost 8 bases and J lost 12 bases. In nucleotides, the CDR3 is TGTGCCACCAAGGACCCCGGGAGGGCCGGGCAGTTCTTC. Protein sequence: CATKDPGRAGQFF.

This chain links TRBV29-1 with TRBJ2-6; 8 positions agree with TRBD2. Germline CDR1 is SQVTM and CDR2 is ANQGSEA. The CDR3 has 15 residues. After removal of 4 bases from V and 2 bases from J, the junction contained 4 bases not matched to a gene. The chain's CDR3 is CSVGGGRPGANVLTF. The CDR3, as DNA: TGCAGCGTTGGCGGGGGGAGGCCTGGGGCCAACGTCCTGACTTTC.

The chain carries TRBV9 and TRBJ1-1; the D is unclear. Trimming took 0 bases from V and 8 from J, leaving 17 bases between them. CDR1 is SGDLS and CDR2 is YYNGEE in the germline V gene. The CDR3 contains 15 residues. The CDR3 DNA sequence: TGTGCCAGCAGCGTAGATAACAGTGACGCGCTGGAAGCTTTCTTT. It codes for CASSVDNSDALEAFF.

CDR3 sequence: CASSFSGDSGANVLTF. As DNA, the CDR3 is TGTGCCAGCAGCTTCTCAGGGGACTCTGGGGCCAACGTCCTGACTTTC. The chain employs TRBV7-3 and TRBJ2-6, with D maybe TRBD1 (6 bases). The CDR3 spans 16 residues. The V end was cut by 3 bases, the J end by 0 bases, with 9 bases between. In germline, CDR1 is SGHTA, CDR2 FQGTGA.

The V call is TRBV11-3, the J call TRBJ2-3, with 12 positions matching TRBD2. The CDR3 is 16 amino acids. CDR1 is SGHNT and CDR2 is YENEEA in the germline V gene. The trim removed 5 bases at V and 4 bases at J, leaving 7 bases unmatched. CDR3: CASSLRLAGEADTQYF. The CDR3 nucleotides are TGTGCCAGCAGCCTAAGACTAGCGGGAGAAGCAGATACGCAGTATTTT.

The V and J genes are TRBV28 and TRBJ1-1, with no clear D. The V gene lost 4 bases and the J gene lost 11 bases, with 11 bases spanning the gap. The V gene's germline CDR1 is MDHEN and CDR2 SYDVKM. The CDR3 is 11 residues long. The CDR3, as DNA: TGTGCCAGCAGTTACCTCTCCGCGGCTTTCTTT. It yields the protein CASSYLSAAFF.